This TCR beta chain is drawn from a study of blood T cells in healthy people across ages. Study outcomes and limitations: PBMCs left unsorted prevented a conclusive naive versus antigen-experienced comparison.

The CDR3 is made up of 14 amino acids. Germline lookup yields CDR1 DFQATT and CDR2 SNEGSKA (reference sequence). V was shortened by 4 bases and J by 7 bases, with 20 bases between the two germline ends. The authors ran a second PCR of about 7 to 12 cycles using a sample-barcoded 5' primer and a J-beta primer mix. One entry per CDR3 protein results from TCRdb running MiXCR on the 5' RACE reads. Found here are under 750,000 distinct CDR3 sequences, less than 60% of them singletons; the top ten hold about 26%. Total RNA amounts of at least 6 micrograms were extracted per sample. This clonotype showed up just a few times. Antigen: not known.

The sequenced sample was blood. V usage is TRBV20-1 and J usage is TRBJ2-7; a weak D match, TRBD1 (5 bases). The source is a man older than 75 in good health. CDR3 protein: CSATRQNRYNEQYF. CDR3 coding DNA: TGCAGTGCTACACGACAGAATCGCTACAATGAGCAGTACTTC.